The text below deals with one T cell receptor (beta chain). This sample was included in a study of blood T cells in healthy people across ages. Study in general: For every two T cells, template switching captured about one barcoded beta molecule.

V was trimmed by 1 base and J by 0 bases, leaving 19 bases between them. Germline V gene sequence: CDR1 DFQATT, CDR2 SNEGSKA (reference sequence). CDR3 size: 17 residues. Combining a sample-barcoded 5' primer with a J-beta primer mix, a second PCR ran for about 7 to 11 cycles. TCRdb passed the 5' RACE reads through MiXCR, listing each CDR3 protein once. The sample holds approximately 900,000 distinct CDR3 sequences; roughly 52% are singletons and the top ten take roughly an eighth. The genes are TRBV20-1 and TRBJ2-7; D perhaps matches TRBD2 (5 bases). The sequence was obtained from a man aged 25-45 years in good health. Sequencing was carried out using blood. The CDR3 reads CSARGYSEAMSSYEQYF. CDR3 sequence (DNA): TGCAGTGCTAGAGGCTATAGCGAGGCCATGAGCTCCTACGAGCAGTACTTC.